The 5 T cell receptor beta chains listed next were all sequenced from one sample in a study of shared clonotypes between healthy human individuals (dated by TCRdb to the early 2020s). Preparation of the library involved the immunoSEQ multiplex PCR assay. Not all clones reach the TCRdb copy of this immuneACCESS table, which keeps in-frame sequences only. Checked studies attribute under half of the gap to unresolved V genes and leave the rest unexplained. Across this sample there are hundreds of thousands of clones, with roughly 77% seen only once. The ten top clones hold roughly 13% of the sample. The sequenced sample consisted of PBMCs. These receptors all stem from a woman aged 40 to 50 in good health. Some clones in this sample may be carry-over from other donors' samples.

This clone was seen at least ten times. The J gene is TRBJ2-1, the V gene TRBV28; 8 nucleotides align to TRBD2. The germline V gene has CDR1 MDHEN and CDR2 SYDVKM. CDR3 length equals 16 residues. With 5 bases clipped from V and 6 bases from J, the junction kept 12 bases outside the gene matches. CDR3 in amino acids: CASSTRLASIGNEQFF. The CDR3 nucleotides read TGTGCCAGCAGTACACGACTAGCGAGTATCGGCAATGAGCAGTTCTTC.

This chain uses TRBV7-8 with TRBJ1-2; tentative D call: TRBD1 (5 bases). Trimming pared 2 bases from V and 2 bases from J, leaving 15 bases between. The CDR3 totals 16 residues. Germline CDR1 reads SGHVS; CDR2 reads FQNEAQ. The CDR3 here is CASSLPPAGTNYGYTF. CDR3 sequence (DNA): TGTGCCAGCAGCTTACCCCCGGCAGGGACCAACTATGGCTACACCTTC.

The chain is built from TRBV7-9 and TRBJ2-3, with unresolved D. Germline values: CDR1 SEHNR, CDR2 FQNEAQ (reference sequence). The CDR3 contains 14 residues. The germline V and J ends were trimmed by 4 bases and 2 bases, with 10 bases remaining between them. CDR3 bases: TGTGCCAGCAGCTCTGCCGGACCCACAGATACGCAGTATTTT. The encoded protein is CASSSAGPTDTQYF. Full variable domain (outside the CDR3, taken from reference TRBV7-9 and TRBJ2-3): DTGVSQNPRHKITKRGQNVTFRCDPISEHNRLYWYRQTLGQGPEFLTYFQNEAQLEKSRLLSDRFSAERPKGSFSTLEIQRTEQGDSAMYLCASSSAGPTDTQYFGPGTRLTVL.

This chain links TRBV11-3 with TRBJ2-2, with 15 bases that match TRBD2. V was clipped by 5 bases and J by 7 bases; unmatched bases: 2. CDR3 length: 15 amino acids. Germline V gene data show CDR1 as SGHNT and CDR2 as YENEEA. CDR3 DNA sequence: TGTGCCAGCAGCAAGGGACTAGCGGGAGGCGGGGAGCTGTTTTTT. Encoded protein: CASSKGLAGGGELFF.

The chain joins TRBV27 to TRBJ1-4; D is unresolved. Germline V CDR1 and CDR2: MNHEY, SMNVEV (reference sequence). The CDR3 is made up of 14 amino acids. Between the trimmed V and J ends, which lost 2 bases and 7 bases, there was a span of 11 bases. The CDR3 nucleotides are TGTGCCAGCAGTTTAGAGAGGGCGGCTGAAAAACTGTTTTTT. This codes for CASSLERAAEKLFF.